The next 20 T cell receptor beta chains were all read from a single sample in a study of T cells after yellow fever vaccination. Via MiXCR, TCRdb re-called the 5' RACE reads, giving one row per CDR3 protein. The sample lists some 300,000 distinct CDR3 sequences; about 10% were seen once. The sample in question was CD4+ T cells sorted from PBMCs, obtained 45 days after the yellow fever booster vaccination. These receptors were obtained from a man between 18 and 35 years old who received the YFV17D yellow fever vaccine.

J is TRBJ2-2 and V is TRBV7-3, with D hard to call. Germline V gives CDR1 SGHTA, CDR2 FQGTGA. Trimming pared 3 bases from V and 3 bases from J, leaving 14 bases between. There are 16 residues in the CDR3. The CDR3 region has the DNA TGTGCCAGCAGCTTTAATTCCCTACGAGACACCGGGGAGCTGTTTTTT. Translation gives CASSFNSLRDTGELFF.

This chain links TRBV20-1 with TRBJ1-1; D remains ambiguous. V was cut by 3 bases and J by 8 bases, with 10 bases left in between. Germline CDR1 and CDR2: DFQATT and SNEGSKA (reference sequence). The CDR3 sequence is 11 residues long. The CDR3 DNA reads TGCAGTGCTAGCCGCGACGGAGAAGCTTTCTTT. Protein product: CSASRDGEAFF.

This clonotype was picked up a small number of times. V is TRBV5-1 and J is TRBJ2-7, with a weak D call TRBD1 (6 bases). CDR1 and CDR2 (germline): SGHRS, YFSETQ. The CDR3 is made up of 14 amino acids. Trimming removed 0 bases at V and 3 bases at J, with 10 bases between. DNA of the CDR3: TGCGCCAGCAGCTTGGGGCAGGGGAACTACGAGCAGTACGTC. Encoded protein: CASSLGQGNYEQYV.

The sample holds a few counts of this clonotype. The CDR3 coding sequence is TGCGCCAGCAGCCAAGAGGGGTTCACAGATACGCAGTATTTT. Amino acids: CASSQEGFTDTQYF. The V and J genes are TRBV4-3 and TRBJ2-3; D call uncertain. CDR3 length: 14 residues. The V end lost 0 bases, the J end lost 2 bases, and 6 bases lay between the germline ends. From germline, CDR1 is LGHNA and CDR2 YSLEER.

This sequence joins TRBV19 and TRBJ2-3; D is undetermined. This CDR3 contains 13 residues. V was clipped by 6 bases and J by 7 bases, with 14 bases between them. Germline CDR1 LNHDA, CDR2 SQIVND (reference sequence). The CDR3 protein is CASRRTAGNTQYF. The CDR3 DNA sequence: TGTGCCAGTAGAAGGACGGCCGGAAATACGCAGTATTTT.

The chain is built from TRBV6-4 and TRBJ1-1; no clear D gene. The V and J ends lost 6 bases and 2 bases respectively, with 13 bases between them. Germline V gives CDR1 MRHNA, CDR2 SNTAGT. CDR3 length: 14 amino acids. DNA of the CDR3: TGTGCCAGCAGGATTAACGGGGATAACACTGAAGCTTTCTTT. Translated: CASRINGDNTEAFF.

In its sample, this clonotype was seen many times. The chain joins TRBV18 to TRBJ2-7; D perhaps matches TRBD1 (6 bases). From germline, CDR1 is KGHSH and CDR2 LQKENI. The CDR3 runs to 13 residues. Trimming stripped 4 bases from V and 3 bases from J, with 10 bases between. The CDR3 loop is CASSQRTDYEQYF. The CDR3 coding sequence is TGTGCCAGCTCACAGAGGACAGACTACGAGCAGTACTTC.

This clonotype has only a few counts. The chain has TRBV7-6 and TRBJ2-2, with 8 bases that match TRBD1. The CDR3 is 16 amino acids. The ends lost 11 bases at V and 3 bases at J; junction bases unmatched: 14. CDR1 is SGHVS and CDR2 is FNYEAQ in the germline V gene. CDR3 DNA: TGTGCCTGCCTCCCAGTGGACAGGGAGGACACCGGGGAGCTGTTTTTT. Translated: CACLPVDREDTGELFF.

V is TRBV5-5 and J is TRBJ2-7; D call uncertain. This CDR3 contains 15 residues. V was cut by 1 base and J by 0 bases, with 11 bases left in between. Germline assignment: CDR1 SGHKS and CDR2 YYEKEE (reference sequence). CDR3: CASSLLTQPSYEQYV. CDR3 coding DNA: TGTGCCAGCAGCTTGTTAACCCAGCCCTCCTACGAGCAGTACGTC.

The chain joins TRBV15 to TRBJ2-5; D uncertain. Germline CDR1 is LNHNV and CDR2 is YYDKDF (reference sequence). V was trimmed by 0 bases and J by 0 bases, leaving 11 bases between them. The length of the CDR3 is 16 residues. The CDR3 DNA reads TGTGCCACCAGCAGAGATAGCACCCTACACCAAGAGACCCAGTACTTC. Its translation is CATSRDSTLHQETQYF.

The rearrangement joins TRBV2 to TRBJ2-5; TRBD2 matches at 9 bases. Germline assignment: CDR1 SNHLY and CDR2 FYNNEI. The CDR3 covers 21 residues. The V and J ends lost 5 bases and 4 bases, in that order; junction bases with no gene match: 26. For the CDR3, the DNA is TGTGCCAGCAGTACCCAGCGGGGGGTTACATTTCTTAGCACCGGGGGAGAGACCCAGTACTTC. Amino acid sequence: CASSTQRGVTFLSTGGETQYF.

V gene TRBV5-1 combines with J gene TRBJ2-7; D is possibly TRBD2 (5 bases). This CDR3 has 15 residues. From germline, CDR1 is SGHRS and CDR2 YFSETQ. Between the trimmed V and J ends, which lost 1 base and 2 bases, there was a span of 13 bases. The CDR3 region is CASSLSGEWTYEQYF. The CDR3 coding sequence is TGCGCCAGCAGCTTGAGTGGGGAGTGGACCTACGAGCAGTACTTC.

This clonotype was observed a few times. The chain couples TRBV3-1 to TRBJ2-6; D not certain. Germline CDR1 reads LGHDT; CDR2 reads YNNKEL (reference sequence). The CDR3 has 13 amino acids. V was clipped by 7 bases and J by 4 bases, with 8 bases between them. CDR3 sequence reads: CASTGTGANVLTF. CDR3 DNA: TGTGCCAGCACCGGAACCGGGGCCAACGTCCTGACTTTC.

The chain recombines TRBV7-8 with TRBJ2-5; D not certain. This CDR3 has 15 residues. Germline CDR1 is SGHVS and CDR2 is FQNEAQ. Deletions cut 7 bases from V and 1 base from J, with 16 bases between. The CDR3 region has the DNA TGTGCCAGCACCTCTGTGCGAGCCCCCCAAGAGACCCAGTACTTC. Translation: CASTSVRAPQETQYF. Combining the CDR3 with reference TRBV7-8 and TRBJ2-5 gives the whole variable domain GAGVSQSPRYKVAKRGQDVALRCDPISGHVSLFWYQQALGQGPEFLTYFQNEAQLDKSGLPSDRFFAERPEGSVSTLKIQRTQQEDSAVYLCASTSVRAPQETQYFGPGTRLLVL.

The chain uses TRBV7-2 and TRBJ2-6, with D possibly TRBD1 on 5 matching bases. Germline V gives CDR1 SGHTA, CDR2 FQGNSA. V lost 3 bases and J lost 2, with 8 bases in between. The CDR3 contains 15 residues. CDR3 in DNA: TGTGCCAGCAGCTTCATGACAGCTGGGGCCAACGTCCTGACTTTC. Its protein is CASSFMTAGANVLTF.

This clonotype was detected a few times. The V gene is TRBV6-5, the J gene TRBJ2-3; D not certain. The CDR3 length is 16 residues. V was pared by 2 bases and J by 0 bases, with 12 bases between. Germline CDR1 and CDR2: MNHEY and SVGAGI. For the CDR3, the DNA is TGTGCCAGCAGTTACCGTGCCAGCTCTAGCACAGATACGCAGTATTTT. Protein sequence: CASSYRASSSTDTQYF.

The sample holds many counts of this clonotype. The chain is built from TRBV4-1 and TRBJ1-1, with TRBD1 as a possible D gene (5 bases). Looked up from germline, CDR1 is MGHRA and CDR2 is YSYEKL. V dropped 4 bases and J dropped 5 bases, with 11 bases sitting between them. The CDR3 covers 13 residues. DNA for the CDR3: TGCGCCAGCAGCCCGACACAGGTAACTGAAGCTTTCTTT. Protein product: CASSPTQVTEAFF.

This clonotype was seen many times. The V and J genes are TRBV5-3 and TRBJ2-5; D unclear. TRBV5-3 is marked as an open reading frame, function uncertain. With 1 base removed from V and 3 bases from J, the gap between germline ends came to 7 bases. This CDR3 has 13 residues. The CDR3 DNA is TGTGCCAGAAGCTTGTCAAGGGAAGAGACCCAGTACTTC. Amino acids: CARSLSREETQYF.

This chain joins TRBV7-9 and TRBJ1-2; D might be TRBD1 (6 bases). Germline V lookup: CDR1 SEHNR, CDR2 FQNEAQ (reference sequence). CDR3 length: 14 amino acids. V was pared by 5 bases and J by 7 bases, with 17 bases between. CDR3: CASSRGAGSGGYTF. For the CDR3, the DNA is TGTGCCAGCAGCCGGGGGGCAGGGTCCGGTGGCTACACCTTC.

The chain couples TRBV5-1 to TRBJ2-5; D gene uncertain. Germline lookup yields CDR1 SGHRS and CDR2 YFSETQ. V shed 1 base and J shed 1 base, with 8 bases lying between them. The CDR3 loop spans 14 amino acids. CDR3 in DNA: TGCGCCAGCAGCTTGTTAACCACCCAAGAGACCCAGTACTTC. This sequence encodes CASSLLTTQETQYF.